The 19 T cell receptor beta chains presented below share a single source sample, sequenced in a study of T-cell memory formation after mild COVID-19 (dated by TCRdb to 2020 to 2022). The library was built by means of 5' RACE. Sequencing used an Illumina NovaSeq 6000. The raw public data were reprocessed by TCRdb itself: fastp quality trimming at Q25, MiXCR clonotype calling, in-frame beta chains only. CDR3 protein duplicates are merged, each entry listing the most common genes and DNA. The sample table shows more than 350,000 distinct CDR3 sequences, and 16% are seen once. Roughly 21% of the sample is taken by the ten largest. The specimen was PBMCs or a T cell subset sorted from them (not recorded which). These receptor sequences come from a man in his late teens or twenties who had mild COVID-19 (a few samples of this study predate the infection). The sample titles of this study are shuffled in the database, so cell type and time point are left out; the donor was told from shared clones.

The chain is built from TRBV5-5 and TRBJ2-3; 8 bases line up with TRBD1. Germline lookup yields CDR1 SGHKS and CDR2 YYEKEE (reference sequence). J lost 3 bases, V lost 2 bases, and 5 bases had no gene match. This CDR3 comprises 15 residues. CDR3 DNA: TGTGCCAGCAGCTTCCCAACAGGGGGTACAGATACGCAGTATTTT. Protein sequence: CASSFPTGGTDTQYF.

This clonotype has more than one count but fewer than ten. The J gene is TRBJ1-1, the V gene TRBV25-1; D is possibly TRBD1 (5 bases). The CDR3 is made up of 14 amino acids. The germline CDR1 and CDR2 sequences are MGHDK and SYGVNS. Trimming stripped 3 bases from V and 6 bases from J, with 14 bases between. The DNA of the CDR3 is TGTGCCAGCAGTGAGCCGGGGCCGAAGCCTGAAGCTTTCTTT. Protein sequence: CASSEPGPKPEAFF. Full variable domain (remainder filled in from reference TRBV25-1 and TRBJ1-1): EADIYQTPRYLVIGTGKKITLECSQTMGHDKMYWYQQDPGMELHLIHYSYGVNSTEKGDLSSESTVSRIRTEHFPLTLESARPSHTSQYLCASSEPGPKPEAFFGQGTRLTVV.

The chain carries TRBV7-9 and TRBJ2-3; the match to TRBD2 covers 10 bases. V lost 6 bases, J lost 8 bases, and 11 bases stayed unmatched. The CDR3 is 15 residues long. CDR1 is SEHNR, CDR2 FQNEAQ, per germline (reference sequence). CDR3: CASRPSGGPPGTQYF. Written as DNA, the CDR3 is TGTGCCAGCAGACCTAGCGGGGGCCCTCCGGGTACGCAGTATTTT.

This clonotype was seen more than once but under ten times. The chain combines TRBV7-9 with TRBJ1-5; 9 bases are a match to TRBD1. CDR1 and CDR2 (germline): SEHNR, FQNEAQ (reference sequence). This CDR3 has 16 residues. V dropped 2 bases and J dropped 6; count of bases not matched to a gene: 8. This chain's CDR3 is CASSLSGQGWGQPQHF. CDR3 bases: TGTGCCAGCAGCTTATCGGGACAGGGATGGGGTCAGCCCCAGCATTTT.

The rearrangement uses TRBV7-8 and TRBJ2-1, with TRBD2 matching 10 bases. The CDR3 contains 16 residues. Looked up from germline, CDR1 is SGHVS and CDR2 is FQNEAQ. The junction had 8 bases not matched to a gene; V was cut back by 3 bases and J by 6 bases. The CDR3 bases are TGTGCCAGCAGCTTCCTAGGGGCTAGCGGGGGCAATGAGCAGTTCTTC. This codes for CASSFLGASGGNEQFF.

The chain couples TRBV2 to TRBJ1-2; the D gene is possibly TRBD1 (5 bases). Germline lookup yields CDR1 SNHLY and CDR2 FYNNEI. The CDR3 length is 13 residues. The V end was cut by 3 bases, the J end by 0 bases, with 5 bases between. The CDR3 is CASSEGPNYGYTF. The CDR3 DNA follows: TGTGCCAGCAGTGAGGGACCTAACTATGGCTACACCTTC. Looking up the rest from reference TRBV2 and TRBJ1-2 gives the full variable domain: EPEVTQTPSHQVTQMGQEVILRCVPISNHLYFYWYRQILGQKVEFLVSFYNNEISEKSEIFDDQFSVERPDGSNFTLKIRSTKLEDSAMYFCASSEGPNYGYTFGSGTRLTVV.

The rearrangement links TRBV4-3 to TRBJ2-2; 7 bases are a match to TRBD2. The trim removed 4 bases at V and 3 bases at J, leaving 8 bases unmatched. Per germline, CDR1 LGHNA and CDR2 YSLEER. The CDR3 is 16 residues long. Written as DNA, the CDR3 is TGCGCCAGCAGCCCTCTCGGGGGGTCGGACACCGGGGAGCTGTTTTTT. Protein: CASSPLGGSDTGELFF.

This chain joins TRBV19 and TRBJ2-7; no clear D gene. Germline V gene sequence: CDR1 LNHDA, CDR2 SQIVND (reference sequence). Trimming cost V 4 bases and J 6 bases, with 13 bases left between them. CDR3 length equals 13 residues. As DNA, the CDR3 is TGTGCCAGTAGTAGTCGGCCGACGGTCGAGCAGTACTTC. This sequence encodes CASSSRPTVEQYF.

The chain links TRBV25-1 to TRBJ2-3; the D is unclear. Trimming removed 3 bases at V and 3 bases at J, with 13 bases between. Per germline, CDR1 MGHDK and CDR2 SYGVNS. This CDR3 has 15 amino acids. The CDR3 loop reads CASSDTSKETDTQYF. The CDR3, as DNA: TGTGCCAGCAGTGATACCTCGAAGGAGACAGATACGCAGTATTTT.

The CDR3 here is CASSSSGTGLSEQYF. CDR3 in DNA: TGCGCCAGCAGCTCCTCCGGGACAGGGCTTAGCGAGCAGTACTTC. The chain recombines TRBV5-1 with TRBJ2-7; 9 bases are shared with TRBD1. Looked up from germline, CDR1 is SGHRS and CDR2 is YFSETQ. V trimming: 3 bases; J trimming: 6 bases; junction bases outside the gene matches: 10. The CDR3 length is 15 residues.

This clonotype was recorded many times. The V gene is TRBV27, the J gene TRBJ1-2, with 8 bases that match TRBD1. The CDR3 consists of 17 residues. Germline CDR1 and CDR2: MNHEY and SMNVEV (reference sequence). V trimming: 2 bases; J trimming: 5 bases; junction bases outside the gene matches: 13. Written as DNA, the CDR3 is TGTGCCAGCAGTTTAAGCGTCGGTCGGGACAGGAAATATGGCTACACCTTC. This translates into CASSLSVGRDRKYGYTF.

This clonotype was detected only a few times. This chain uses TRBV28 with TRBJ2-7; TRBD2 matches at 9 bases. The germline V gene encodes CDR1 MDHEN and CDR2 SYDVKM. The CDR3 spans 16 residues. The CDR3 sequence: CASSLSLRGGSFEQYV. CDR3 coding DNA: TGTGCCAGCAGTTTATCTCTGCGGGGGGGCTCCTTCGAGCAGTACGTC.

This clonotype was picked up a small number of times. The chain recombines TRBV7-2 with TRBJ1-2; D gene ambiguous. The CDR3 extends over 12 amino acids. CDR1 and CDR2 (germline): SGHTA, FQGNSA. V was pared by 5 bases and J by 4 bases, with 8 bases between. CDR3 sequence reads: CASSAEGYGYTF. The DNA of the CDR3 is TGTGCCAGCAGCGCGGAGGGCTATGGCTACACCTTC.

The chain joins TRBV11-2 to TRBJ1-2, with D possibly TRBD1 on 5 matching bases. The CDR3 contains 16 residues. Germline CDR1 and CDR2: SGHAT and FQNNGV. V was shortened by 3 bases and J by 1 base, with 15 bases between the two germline ends. The CDR3 sequence: CASSLDELGGNYGYTF. In DNA, the CDR3 is TGTGCCAGCAGCTTGGATGAATTGGGGGGTAACTATGGCTACACCTTC.

The chain joins TRBV5-5 to TRBJ1-6; D perhaps matches TRBD1 (6 bases). Germline-derived CDR1 and CDR2 are SGHKS and YYEKEE (reference sequence). The CDR3 is 14 residues long. V lost 0 bases, J lost 10 bases, and 11 bases lay in between. DNA for the CDR3: TGTGCCAGCAGCTTGGCCCAGGGGCAGTCACCCCTCCACTTT. Translated: CASSLAQGQSPLHF. Drawing the rest from reference TRBV5-5 and TRBJ1-6, the complete variable domain is DAGVTQSPTHLIKTRGQQVTLRCSPISGHKSVSWYQQVLGQGPQFIFQYYEKEERGRGNFPDRFSARQFPNYSSELNVNALLLGDSALYLCASSLAQGQSPLHFGNGTRLTVT.

With regard to this clonotype: Relative to the germline gene, one junction end is altered; a read error may explain this. The chain employs TRBV19 and TRBJ1-5; D is unresolved. CDR1 is LNHDA and CDR2 is SQIVND in the germline V gene (reference sequence). This CDR3 region has 13 residues. CDR3 residues: CASSKWEGQPQHF. The CDR3 DNA sequence: TGTGCCAGCAGTAAGTGGGAGGGACAGCCCCAGCATTTT.

This clonotype appeared a few times. V usage is TRBV18 and J usage is TRBJ1-5, with TRBD1 matching over 9 bases. The germline gives CDR1 KGHSH, CDR2 LQKENI. The CDR3 is 16 residues long. With V trimmed by 3 bases and J by 2 bases, 5 bases remained unmatched. CDR3 nucleotides: TGTGCCAGCTCACCCCCGGGACAGGGAGGCAATCAGCCCCAGCATTTT. Its translation: CASSPPGQGGNQPQHF.

The rearrangement links TRBV2 to TRBJ1-4, with D maybe TRBD1 (5 bases). This CDR3 spans 16 amino acids. Trimming cost V 5 bases and J 10 bases, with 23 bases left between them. Germline CDR1 is SNHLY and CDR2 is FYNNEI. The CDR3 spells CASSSRDLDREGKLFF. CDR3 DNA sequence: TGTGCCAGCAGTTCCCGGGACCTCGACCGGGAGGGAAAACTGTTTTTT.

The chain is built from TRBV29-1 and TRBJ2-1; 16 positions agree with TRBD2. Germline CDR1 is SQVTM and CDR2 is ANQGSEA. The CDR3 sequence is 16 residues long. Trimming cost V 7 bases and J 7 bases; bases outside gene matches: 10. CDR3 in DNA: TGCAGCGCCCGCGGGACTAGCGGGGGGGCGGGGAATGAGCAGTTCTTC. It specifies CSARGTSGGAGNEQFF.